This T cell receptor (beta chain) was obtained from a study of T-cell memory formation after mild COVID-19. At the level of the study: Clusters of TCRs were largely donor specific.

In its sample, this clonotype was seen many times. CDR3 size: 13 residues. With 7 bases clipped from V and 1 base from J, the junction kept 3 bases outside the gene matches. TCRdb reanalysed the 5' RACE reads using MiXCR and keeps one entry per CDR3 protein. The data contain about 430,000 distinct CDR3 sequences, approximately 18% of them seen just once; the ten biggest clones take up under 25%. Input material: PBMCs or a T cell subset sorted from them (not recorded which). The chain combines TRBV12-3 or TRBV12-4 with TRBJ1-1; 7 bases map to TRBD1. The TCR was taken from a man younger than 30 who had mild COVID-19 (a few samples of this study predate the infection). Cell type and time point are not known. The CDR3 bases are TGTGCCAGCACGACAGGGACGAACACTGAAGCTTTCTTT. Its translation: CASTTGTNTEAFF.